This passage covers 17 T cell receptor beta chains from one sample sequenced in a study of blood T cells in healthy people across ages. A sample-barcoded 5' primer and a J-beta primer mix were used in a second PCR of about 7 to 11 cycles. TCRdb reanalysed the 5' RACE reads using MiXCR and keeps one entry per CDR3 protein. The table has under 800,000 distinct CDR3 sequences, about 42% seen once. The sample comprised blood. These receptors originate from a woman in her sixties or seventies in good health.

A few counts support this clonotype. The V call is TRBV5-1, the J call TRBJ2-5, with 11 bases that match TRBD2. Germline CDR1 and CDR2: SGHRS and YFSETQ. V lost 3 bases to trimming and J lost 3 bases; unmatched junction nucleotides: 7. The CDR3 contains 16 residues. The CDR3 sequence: CASSSLTSGEEETQYF. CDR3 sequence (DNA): TGCGCCAGCAGCTCCCTGACTAGCGGGGAAGAAGAGACCCAGTACTTC.

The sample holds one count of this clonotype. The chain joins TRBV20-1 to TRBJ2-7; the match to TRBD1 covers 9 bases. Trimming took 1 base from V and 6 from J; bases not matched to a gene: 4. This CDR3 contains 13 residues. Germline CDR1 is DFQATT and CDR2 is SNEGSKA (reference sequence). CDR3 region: CSARVPDRGEQYF. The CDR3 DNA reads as TGCAGTGCTAGAGTCCCGGACAGGGGCGAGCAGTACTTC.

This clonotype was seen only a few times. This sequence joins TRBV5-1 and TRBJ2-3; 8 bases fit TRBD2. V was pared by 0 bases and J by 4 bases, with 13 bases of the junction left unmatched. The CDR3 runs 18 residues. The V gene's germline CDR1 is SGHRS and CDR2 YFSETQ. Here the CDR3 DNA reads TGCGCCAGCAGCTTGGGGATACCCGGACTAGCTACGGCAGATACGCAGTATTTT. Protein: CASSLGIPGLATADTQYF.

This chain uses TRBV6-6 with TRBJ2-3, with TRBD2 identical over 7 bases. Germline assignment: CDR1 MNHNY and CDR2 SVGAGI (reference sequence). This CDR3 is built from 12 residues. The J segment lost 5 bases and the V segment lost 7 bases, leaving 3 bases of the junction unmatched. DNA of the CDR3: TGTGCCAGCACCAGGGAGGGAGATACGCAGTATTTT. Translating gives CASTREGDTQYF.

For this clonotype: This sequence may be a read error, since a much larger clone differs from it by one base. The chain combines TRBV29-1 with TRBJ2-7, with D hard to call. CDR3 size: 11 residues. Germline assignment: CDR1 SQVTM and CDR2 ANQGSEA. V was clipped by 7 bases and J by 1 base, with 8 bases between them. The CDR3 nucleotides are TGCAGCGGTAGGGAATCCTACGAGCAGTACTTC. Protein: CSGRESYEQYF.

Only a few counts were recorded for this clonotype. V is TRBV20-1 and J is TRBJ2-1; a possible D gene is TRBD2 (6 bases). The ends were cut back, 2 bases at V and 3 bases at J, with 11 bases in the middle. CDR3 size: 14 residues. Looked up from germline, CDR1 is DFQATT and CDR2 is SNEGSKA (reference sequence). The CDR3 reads CSARKGLVYNEQFF. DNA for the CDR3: TGCAGTGCTAGAAAGGGACTCGTCTACAATGAGCAGTTCTTC.

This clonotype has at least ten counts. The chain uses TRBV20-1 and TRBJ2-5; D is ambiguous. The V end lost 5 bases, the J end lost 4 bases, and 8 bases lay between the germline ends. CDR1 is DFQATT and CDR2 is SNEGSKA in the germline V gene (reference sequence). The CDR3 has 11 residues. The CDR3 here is CSAAQGETQYF. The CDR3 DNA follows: TGCAGTGCTGCCCAAGGAGAGACCCAGTACTTC.

CDR3 bases: TGCGCCAGCAGCTTGGGAGGGGCGATCATGAACACTGAAGCTTTCTTT. Protein: CASSLGGAIMNTEAFF. The gene calls are TRBV5-1 and TRBJ1-1, with D possibly TRBD1 on 5 matching bases. This CDR3 is 16 amino acids long. Trimming cost V 0 bases and J 0 bases, with 12 bases left between them. From germline, CDR1 is SGHRS and CDR2 YFSETQ. Full variable domain (rest looked up from reference TRBV5-1 and TRBJ1-1): KAGVTQTPRYLIKTRGQQVTLSCSPISGHRSVSWYQQTPGQGLQFLFEYFSETQRNKGNFPGRFSGRQFSNSRSEMNVSTLELGDSALYLCASSLGGAIMNTEAFFGQGTRLTVV.

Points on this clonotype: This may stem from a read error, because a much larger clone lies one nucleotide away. The CDR3: CSVDLRGSDEQYF. Written as DNA, the CDR3 is TGCAGCGTTGATCTCCGCGGGAGCGACGAGCAGTACTTC. V usage is TRBV29-1 and J usage is TRBJ2-7; TRBD2 matches 7 bases. CDR3 length: 13 residues. V trimming: 3 bases; J trimming: 5 bases; junction bases outside the gene matches: 7. Germline V gene lookup returns CDR1 SQVTM and CDR2 ANQGSEA.

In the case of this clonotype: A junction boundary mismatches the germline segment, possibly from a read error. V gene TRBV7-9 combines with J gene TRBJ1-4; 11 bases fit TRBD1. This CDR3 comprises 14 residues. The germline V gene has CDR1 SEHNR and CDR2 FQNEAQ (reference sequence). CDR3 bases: TGTGCCAGCAGCCCGGGACAGGGGGGTGAAGAACTGTTTTTT. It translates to CASSPGQGGEELFF.

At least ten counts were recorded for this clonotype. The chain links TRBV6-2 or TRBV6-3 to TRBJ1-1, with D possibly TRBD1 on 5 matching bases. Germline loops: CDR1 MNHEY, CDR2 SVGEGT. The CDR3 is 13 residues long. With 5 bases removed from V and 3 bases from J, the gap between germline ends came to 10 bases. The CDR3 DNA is TGTGCCAGCAGTCACGGGACTTACACTGAAGCTTTCTTT. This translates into CASSHGTYTEAFF.

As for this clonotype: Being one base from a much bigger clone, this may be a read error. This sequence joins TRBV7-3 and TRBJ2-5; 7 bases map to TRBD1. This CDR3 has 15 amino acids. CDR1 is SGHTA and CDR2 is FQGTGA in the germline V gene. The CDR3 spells CVSSQGVGTEETQYF. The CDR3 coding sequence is TGTGTCAGCAGCCAGGGGGTTGGGACAGAAGAGACCCAGTACTTC.

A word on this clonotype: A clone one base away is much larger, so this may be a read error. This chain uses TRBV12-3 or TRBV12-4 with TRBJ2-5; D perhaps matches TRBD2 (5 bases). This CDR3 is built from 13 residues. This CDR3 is CAGSPDLGETQYF. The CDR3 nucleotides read TGTGCCGGCAGCCCGGACTTAGGAGAGACCCAGTACTTC.

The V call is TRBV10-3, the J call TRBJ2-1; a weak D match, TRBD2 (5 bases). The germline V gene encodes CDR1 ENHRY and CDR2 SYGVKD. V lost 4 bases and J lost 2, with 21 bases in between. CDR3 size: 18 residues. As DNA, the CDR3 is TGTGCCATCAGTGTCAACCGGCTCGGGGAGATGACCTACAATGAGCAGTTCTTC. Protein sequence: CAISVNRLGEMTYNEQFF.

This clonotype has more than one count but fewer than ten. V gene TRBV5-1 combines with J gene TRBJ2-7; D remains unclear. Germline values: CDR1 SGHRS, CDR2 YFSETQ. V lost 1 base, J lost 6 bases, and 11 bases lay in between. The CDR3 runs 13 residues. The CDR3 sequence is CASSLFVLFEQYF. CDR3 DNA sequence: TGCGCCAGCAGCTTGTTCGTCCTATTCGAGCAGTACTTC.

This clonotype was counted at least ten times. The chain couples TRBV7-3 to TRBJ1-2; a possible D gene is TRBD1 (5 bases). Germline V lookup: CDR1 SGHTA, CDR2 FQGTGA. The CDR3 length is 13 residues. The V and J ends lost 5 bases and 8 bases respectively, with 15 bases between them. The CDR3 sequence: CASSVSSRGGYTF. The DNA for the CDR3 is TGTGCCAGCAGCGTATCGTCGAGGGGCGGCTACACCTTC.

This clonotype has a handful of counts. The CDR3 here is CASSPLTIQETQYF. DNA of the CDR3: TGTGCCAGCAGCCCTCTAACTATTCAAGAGACCCAGTACTTC. J is TRBJ2-5 and V is TRBV12-3 or TRBV12-4; no clear D. CDR3 length: 14 residues. Trimming pared 6 bases from V and 2 bases from J, leaving 13 bases between.